The clone carrying this TCR beta chain was counted ten times or more. Its antigen remains unidentified. Blood mononuclear cells were expanded for two to three days using either OKT3 anti-CD3 antibody or CD3/CD28 beads. Normal T cells cocultured with Jurkat cells and anti-TRBV12 bispecific. Bispecific antibody was added to 50,000 or so normal T cells and 50,000 or so target cells. Clonotypes were quantified using unique molecular identifier barcodes. TCRdb re-called the 5' RACE reads through MiXCR, storing one row per CDR3 protein. The sample has about 20,000 distinct CDR3 sequences; 2% to 2.5% are singletons. The sample comes from a study of beta chain bispecific antibodies for T cell cancers. Regarding the study as a whole: The TRBV12-3 share of total TRBV signal fell around 99% after anti-TRBV12 rather than anti-CD19 exposure. Most targeted TRBV signal came from the leukemia cell line cells, not normal T cells.

Per the germline V gene, CDR1 is SGHRS and CDR2 is YFSETQ. The CDR3 is 14 residues long. The clonotype originates from a human donor in good health. Some clones in this sample may be carry-over from other donors' samples. This specimen was healthy donor T cells cultured with leukemia cells, taken from a culture containing a bispecific antibody targeting TCR Vbeta12. The chain has TRBV5-1 and TRBJ1-5, with unresolved D. The CDR3 bases are TGCGCTACAAGGCGAGTTTATAGCAATCAGCCCCAGCATTTT. Encoded protein: CATRRVYSNQPQHF. The variable domain in full, with the rest retrieved from reference TRBV5-1 and TRBJ1-5, is KAGVTQTPRYLIKTRGQQVTLSCSPISGHRSVSWYQQTPGQGLQFLFEYFSETQRNKGNFPGRFSGRQFSNSRSEMNVSTLELGDSALYLCATRRVYSNQPQHFGDGTRLSIL.